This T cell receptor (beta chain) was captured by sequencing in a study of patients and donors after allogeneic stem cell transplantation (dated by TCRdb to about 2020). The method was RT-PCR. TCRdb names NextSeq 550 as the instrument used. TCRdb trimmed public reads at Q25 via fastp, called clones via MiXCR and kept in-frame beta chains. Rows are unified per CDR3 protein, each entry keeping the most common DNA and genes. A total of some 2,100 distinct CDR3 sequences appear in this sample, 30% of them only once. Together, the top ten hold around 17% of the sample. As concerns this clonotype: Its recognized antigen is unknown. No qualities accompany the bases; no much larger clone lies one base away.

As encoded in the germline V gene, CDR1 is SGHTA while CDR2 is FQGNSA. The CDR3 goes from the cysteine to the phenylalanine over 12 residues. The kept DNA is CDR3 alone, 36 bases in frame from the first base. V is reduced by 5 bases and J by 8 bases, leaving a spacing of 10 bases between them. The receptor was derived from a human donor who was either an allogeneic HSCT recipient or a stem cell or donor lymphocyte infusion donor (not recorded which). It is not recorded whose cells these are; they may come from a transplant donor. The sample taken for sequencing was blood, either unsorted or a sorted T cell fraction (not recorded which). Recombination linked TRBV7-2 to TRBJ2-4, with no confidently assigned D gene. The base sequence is TGTGCCAGCAGCCCCGAGGTGCACATTCAGTACTTC. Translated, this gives CASSPEVHIQYF.